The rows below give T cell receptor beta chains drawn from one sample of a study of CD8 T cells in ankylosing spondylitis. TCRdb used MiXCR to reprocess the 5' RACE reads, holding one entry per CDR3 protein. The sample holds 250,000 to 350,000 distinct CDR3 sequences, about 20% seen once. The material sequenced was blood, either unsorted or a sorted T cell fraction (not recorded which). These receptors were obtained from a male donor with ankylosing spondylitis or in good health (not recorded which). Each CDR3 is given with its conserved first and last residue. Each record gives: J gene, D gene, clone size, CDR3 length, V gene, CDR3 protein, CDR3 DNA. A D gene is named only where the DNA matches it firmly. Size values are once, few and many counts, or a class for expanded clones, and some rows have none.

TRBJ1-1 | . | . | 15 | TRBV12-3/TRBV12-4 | CASSLTPVRNTEAFF | TGTGCCAGCAGTTTGACCCCAGTAAGGAACACTGAAGCTTTCTTT
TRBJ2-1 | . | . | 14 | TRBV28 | CASRIGLPNNEQFF | TGTGCCAGCAGAATAGGGCTACCAAACAATGAGCAGTTCTTC
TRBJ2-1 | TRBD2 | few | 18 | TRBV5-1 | CASSSGLAGGRVHNEQFF | TGCGCCAGCAGCTCGGGACTAGCGGGGGGCCGGGTACACAATGAGCAGTTCTTC
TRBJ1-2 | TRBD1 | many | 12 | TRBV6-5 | CASRGQGGGYTF | TGTGCCAGCAGGGGACAGGGAGGCGGCTACACCTTC
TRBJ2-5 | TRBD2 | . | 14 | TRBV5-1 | CTSSSSGRQETQYF | TGCACCAGCAGCTCTAGCGGGAGACAAGAGACCCAGTACTTC
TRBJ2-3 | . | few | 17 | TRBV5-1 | CASSLSWGQHITDTQYF | TGCGCCAGCAGCTTGAGTTGGGGGCAACACATCACAGATACGCAGTATTTT
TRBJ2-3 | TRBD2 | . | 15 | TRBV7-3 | CASSSGTSGRDTQYF | TGTGCCAGCAGCTCCGGGACTAGCGGGAGAGATACGCAGTATTTT
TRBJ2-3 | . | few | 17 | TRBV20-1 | CSARDFPGVSSTDTQYF | TGCAGTGCTAGAGATTTCCCGGGGGTGTCTAGCACAGATACGCAGTATTTT
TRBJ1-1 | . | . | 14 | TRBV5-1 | CASSGGTVNTEAFF | TGCGCCAGCAGCGGGGGGACGGTGAACACTGAAGCTTTCTTT
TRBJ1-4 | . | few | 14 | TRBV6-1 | CASSQTGIYEKLFF | TGTGCCAGCAGCCAGACGGGGATTTATGAAAAACTGTTTTTT
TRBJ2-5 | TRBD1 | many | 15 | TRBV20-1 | CSARDQSGGWETQYF | TGCAGTGCTAGAGATCAGTCAGGGGGCTGGGAGACCCAGTACTTC
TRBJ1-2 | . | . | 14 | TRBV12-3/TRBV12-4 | CASSSVGGIYGYTF | TGTGCCAGCAGTTCGGTGGGGGGGATCTATGGCTACACCTTC
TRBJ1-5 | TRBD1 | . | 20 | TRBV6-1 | CASSEVGQGAVSRYNQPQHF | TGTGCCAGCAGTGAAGTGGGACAGGGGGCGGTTTCGCGATACAATCAGCCCCAGCATTTT
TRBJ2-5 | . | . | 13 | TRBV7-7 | CASSLAWDTRRHF | TGTGCTAGCAGCTTAGCGTGGGACACACGCCGGCACTTC
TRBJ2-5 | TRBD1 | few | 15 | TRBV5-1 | CASRPDRGLQETQYF | TGCGCCAGCAGACCCGACAGGGGTCTCCAAGAGACCCAGTACTTC
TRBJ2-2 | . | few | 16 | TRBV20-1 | CSARELQKANTGELFF | TGCAGTGCTAGGGAGCTTCAGAAAGCGAACACCGGGGAGCTGTTTTTT
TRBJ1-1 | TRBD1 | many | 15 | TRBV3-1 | CASSPTGGGSTEAFF | TGTGCCAGCAGCCCGACAGGGGGTGGAAGCACTGAAGCTTTCTTT
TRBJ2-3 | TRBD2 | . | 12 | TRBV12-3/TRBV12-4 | CASRTSADTQYF | TGTGCCAGCAGGACTAGCGCAGATACGCAGTATTTT
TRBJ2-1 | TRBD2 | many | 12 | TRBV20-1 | CSVSGRYNEQFF | TGCAGTGTAAGCGGGAGGTACAATGAGCAGTTCTTC
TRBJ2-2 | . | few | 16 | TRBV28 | CASSKASDANTGELFF | TGTGCCAGCAGTAAAGCTAGCGACGCGAACACCGGGGAGCTGTTTTTT
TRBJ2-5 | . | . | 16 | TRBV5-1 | CASSLAAGSGGETQYF | TGCGCCAGCAGCTTGGCGGCCGGGTCAGGAGGAGAGACCCAGTACTTC
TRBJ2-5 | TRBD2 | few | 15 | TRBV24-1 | CATSDRLAAQETQYF | TGTGCCACCAGTGACAGACTAGCGGCCCAAGAGACCCAGTACTTC
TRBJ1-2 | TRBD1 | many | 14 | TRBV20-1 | CSARGTGGDYGYTF | TGCAGTGCTAGAGGGACAGGGGGCGACTATGGCTACACCTTC
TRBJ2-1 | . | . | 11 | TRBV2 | CASSEWNEQFF | TGTGCCAGCAGTGAATGGAATGAGCAGTTCTTC
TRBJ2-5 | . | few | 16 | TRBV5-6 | CASILRVPRGQETQYF | TGTGCCAGCATTCTGAGGGTACCCCGTGGCCAAGAGACCCAGTACTTC
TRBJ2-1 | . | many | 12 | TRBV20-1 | CSARTAYNEQFF | TGCAGTGCTAGGACAGCTTACAATGAGCAGTTCTTC
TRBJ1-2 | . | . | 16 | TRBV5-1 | CASSQGTRQGPHGYTF | TGCGCCAGCAGCCAAGGGACAAGGCAAGGACCCCATGGCTACACCTTC
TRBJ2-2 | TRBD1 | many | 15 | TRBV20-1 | CSAIGDRGWTGELFF | TGCAGTGCTATCGGGGACAGGGGATGGACCGGGGAGCTGTTTTTT
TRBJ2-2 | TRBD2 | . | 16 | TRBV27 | CASRGTSGKNTGELFF | TGTGCCAGCAGGGGGACTAGCGGGAAAAATACCGGGGAGCTGTTTTTT
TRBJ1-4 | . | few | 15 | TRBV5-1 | CASSPPGRAGEKLFF | TGCGCCAGCAGCCCCCCGGGCAGGGCGGGTGAAAAACTGTTTTTT
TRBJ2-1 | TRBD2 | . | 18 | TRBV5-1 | CASSLVLAGGYRDNEQFF | TGCGCCAGCAGCTTGGTACTAGCGGGAGGGTACCGGGACAATGAGCAGTTCTTC
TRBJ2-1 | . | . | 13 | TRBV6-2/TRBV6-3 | CASSSGLYNEQFF | TGTGCCAGCAGTTCGGGACTTTACAATGAGCAGTTCTTC
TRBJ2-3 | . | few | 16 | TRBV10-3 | CAISGSGGTRTDTQYF | TGTGCCATCAGTGGGTCGGGGGGCACGCGCACAGATACGCAGTATTTT
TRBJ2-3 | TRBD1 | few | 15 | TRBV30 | CAWRGGQGYTDTQYF | TGTGCCTGGAGGGGGGGACAGGGATACACAGATACGCAGTATTTT
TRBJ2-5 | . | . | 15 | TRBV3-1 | CASSQDWARGETQYF | TGTGCCAGCAGCCAAGATTGGGCCCGGGGAGAGACCCAGTACTTC
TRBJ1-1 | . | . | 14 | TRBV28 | CASTGIDRNTEAFF | TGTGCCAGCACCGGGATAGACAGGAACACTGAAGCTTTCTTT
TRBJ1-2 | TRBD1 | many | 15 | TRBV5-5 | CASSSRQGFSYGYTF | TGTGCCAGCAGCTCCCGACAGGGGTTTAGCTATGGCTACACCTTC
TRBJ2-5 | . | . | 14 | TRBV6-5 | CASSYEGGLGTQYF | TGTGCCAGCAGTTACGAGGGGGGGCTGGGGACCCAGTACTTC
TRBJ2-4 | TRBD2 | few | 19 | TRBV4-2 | CASSQDRASGQLAKNIQYF | TGTGCCAGCAGCCAAGATAGGGCTAGCGGGCAACTAGCCAAAAACATTCAGTACTTC
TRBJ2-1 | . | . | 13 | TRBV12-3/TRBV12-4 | CACKTGDYNEQFF | TGTGCCTGCAAAACGGGGGATTACAATGAGCAGTTCTTC
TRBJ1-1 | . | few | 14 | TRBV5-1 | CASSPDMRNTEAFF | TGCGCCAGCAGCCCCGACATGCGGAACACTGAAGCTTTCTTT
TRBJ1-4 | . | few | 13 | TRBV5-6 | CASSLPTNEKLFF | TGTGCCAGCAGCTTACCAACTAATGAAAAACTGTTTTTT
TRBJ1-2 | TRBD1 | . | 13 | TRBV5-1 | CASSLTGGDDYTF | TGCGCCAGCAGCTTAACAGGGGGGGATGACTACACCTTC
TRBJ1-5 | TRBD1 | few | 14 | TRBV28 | CASSPTGGRQPQHF | TGTGCCAGCAGTCCTACAGGGGGCAGGCAGCCCCAGCATTTT
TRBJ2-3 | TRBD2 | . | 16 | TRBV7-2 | CASSLVKGLVTDTQYF | TGTGCCAGCAGCTTAGTGAAGGGACTAGTCACAGATACGCAGTATTTT
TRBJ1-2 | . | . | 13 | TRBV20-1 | CSAAGTSNYGYTF | TGCAGTGCTGCCGGGACTTCTAACTATGGCTACACCTTC
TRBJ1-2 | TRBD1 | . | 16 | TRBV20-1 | CSARVLGTGINYGYTF | TGCAGTGCTAGAGTTCTAGGGACAGGGATTAACTATGGCTACACCTTC
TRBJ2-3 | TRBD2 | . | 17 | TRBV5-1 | CASSRTIAGLSGDTQYF | TGCGCCAGCAGCCGAACTATAGCGGGGCTAAGCGGTGATACGCAGTATTTT
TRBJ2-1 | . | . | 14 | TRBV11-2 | CASSPGQFYNEQFF | TGTGCCAGCAGCCCCGGACAGTTCTACAATGAGCAGTTCTTC